Listed below are T cell receptor beta chains from one sample, sequenced in a study of T cells in Graves' hyperthyroidism and ophthalmopathy. TCRdb re-derived calls from the multiplex PCR reads in MiXCR, one entry per CDR3 protein. Here the sample spans about 620,000 distinct CDR3 sequences, around 15% being singletons. Sample: blood. Every receptor here comes from a woman aged 25 to 39 with Graves' hyperthyroidism. CDR3s include the opening cysteine and the closing phenylalanine or tryptophan. D genes are given only for firm matches. Only part of the rows carry a size: once, few, many, or a class if the clone is expanded.

clone size | D gene | J gene | V gene | CDR3 DNA | CDR3 protein
- | TRBD1 | TRBJ2-7 | TRBV20-1 | TGCAGTGCTCCCCGGACAGGGGTCTACGAGCAGTACTTC | CSAPRTGVYEQYF
many | TRBD2 | TRBJ2-2 | TRBV20-1 | TGCAGTGCTCGGACTAGCACGAACACCGGGGAGCTGTTTTTT | CSARTSTNTGELFF
few | TRBD2 | TRBJ2-2 | TRBV6-2/TRBV6-3 | TGTGCCAGCAGTTACTCGATGGCGGGAGTGACCGGGGAGCTGTTTTTT | CASSYSMAGVTGELFF
many | - | TRBJ2-3 | TRBV5-6 | TGTGCCAGCAGCTTGAGAGGTAGCTTCACAGATACGCAGTATTTT | CASSLRGSFTDTQYF
- | - | TRBJ2-2 | TRBV28 | TGTGCCAGCAGTTCTCGCAGGAACACCGGGGAGCTGTTTTTT | CASSSRRNTGELFF
- | - | TRBJ1-1 | TRBV5-1 | TGCGCCAGCAGCCCAGAGCGGGGACACGCTGAAGCTTTCTTT | CASSPERGHAEAFF
many | - | TRBJ1-1 | TRBV2 | TGTGCCACCACGGGGGGGCAGGGAGAAGCTTTCTTT | CATTGGQGEAFF
many | TRBD2 | TRBJ2-1 | TRBV20-1 | TGCAGTGCTAGTTTGCCCTCGGGACTAGCGGGAGGCTACAATGAGCAGTTCTTC | CSASLPSGLAGGYNEQFF
many | - | TRBJ1-4 | TRBV6-1 | TGTGCCAGCAGTGAAGTACAGGTGGAAAAACTGTTTTTT | CASSEVQVEKLFF
few | TRBD1 | TRBJ2-2 | TRBV6-1 | TGTGCCATTCGGACAGGGGGGACCGGGGAGCTGTTTTTT | CAIRTGGTGELFF
few | - | TRBJ2-5 | TRBV20-1 | TGCAGTGCTGGGGCCGGGACACGTCATCAAGAGACCCAGTACTTC | CSAGAGTRHQETQYF